These 16 T cell receptor beta chains originate from one sample sequenced in a study of T cells in tumors after PD-1 blockade. Profiling relied on immunoSEQ multiplex PCR, and the TCRdb table lists in-frame clones only, not all of them. The sample includes approximately 47,000 clones, around 80% seen only once; the top ten take 8.7%. The sample consisted of PBMCs, taken before anti-PD-1 therapy. These receptor sequences come from a human donor with advanced basal cell or squamous cell carcinoma (not recorded which).

The V gene is TRBV5-1, the J gene TRBJ2-4; D is perhaps TRBD1 or TRBD2 (5 bases each). Germline lookup yields CDR1 SGHRS and CDR2 YFSETQ. V dropped 4 bases and J dropped 10 bases, with 24 bases sitting between them. The CDR3 has 16 amino acids. CDR3 sequence (DNA): TGCGCCAGCAGCGGGGACCCGGGCAGCCAAAAAAGGATTCAGTACTTC. This gives the protein CASSGDPGSQKRIQYF.

The V gene is TRBV5-4, the J gene TRBJ2-3, with TRBD1 identical over 8 bases. The CDR3 loop spans 16 amino acids. Germline CDR1 SGHNT, CDR2 YYREEE (reference sequence). The ends lost 4 bases at V and 2 bases at J; junction bases unmatched: 9. This CDR3 is CASSIPTGAITDTQYF. DNA of the CDR3: TGTGCCAGCAGCATCCCGACAGGGGCGATCACAGATACGCAGTATTTT. The full variable domain, with the rest looked up from reference TRBV5-4 and TRBJ2-3, is ETGVTQSPTHLIKTRGQQVTLRCSSQSGHNTVSWYQQALGQGPQFIFQYYREEENGRGNFPPRFSGLQFPNYSSELNVNALELDDSALYLCASSIPTGAITDTQYFGPGTRLTVL.

V and J are TRBV19 and TRBJ1-5; no definite D call. CDR3 length: 13 residues. Germline V CDR1 and CDR2: LNHDA, SQIVND (reference sequence). The V end was cut by 5 bases, the J end by 4 bases, with 9 bases between. The CDR3 DNA sequence: TGTGCCAGTAGTGAGTCGGCTAATCAGCCCCAGCATTTT. This translates into CASSESANQPQHF.

The chain is built from TRBV27 and TRBJ1-2; tentative D call: TRBD1 (5 bases). V lost 6 bases to trimming and J lost 0 bases, with 8 bases between them. CDR3 length equals 13 residues. Germline V gene sequence: CDR1 MNHEY, CDR2 SMNVEV (reference sequence). CDR3 region: CASRSGSNYGYTF. The CDR3 DNA is TGTGCCAGCAGATCAGGGTCTAACTATGGCTACACCTTC.

The chain uses TRBV3-1 (or the pseudogene TRBV3-2) and TRBJ2-7; no definite D call. Germline CDR1 and CDR2: LGHDT and YNNKEL (reference sequence). V was clipped by 6 bases and J by 2 bases, with 11 bases between them. The CDR3 runs to 13 residues. The CDR3 here is CASRAYNAYEQYF. Here the CDR3 DNA reads TGTGCCAGCAGAGCTTACAACGCCTACGAGCAGTACTTC.

The chain has TRBV18 and TRBJ1-5; 12 nucleotides match TRBD1. The V and J ends lost 4 bases and 7 bases, in that order; junction bases with no gene match: 8. The germline gives CDR1 KGHSH, CDR2 LQKENI. The CDR3 is made up of 16 amino acids. In DNA, the CDR3 is TGTGCCAGCTCACTCCGAGGGACAGGGGGCCGGCAGCCCCAGCATTTT. Amino acids: CASSLRGTGGRQPQHF.

This clone came up once. The rearrangement joins TRBV6-5 to TRBJ1-2; 8 nucleotides agree with TRBD1. This CDR3 contains 12 residues. CDR1 MNHEY and CDR2 SVGAGI come from the germline V gene. The J segment lost 7 bases and the V segment lost 6 bases, leaving 4 bases of the junction unmatched. The CDR3, as DNA: TGTGCCAGCAGCCAAGGGACAGGTGGCTACACCTTC. Amino acids: CASSQGTGGYTF.

The chain combines TRBV3-1 (or the pseudogene TRBV3-2) with TRBJ2-7; the D is unclear. The CDR3 spans 12 residues. The ends were cut back, 3 bases at V and 3 bases at J, with 6 bases in the middle. From germline, CDR1 is LGHDT and CDR2 YNNKEL (reference sequence). The CDR3 loop is CASSHGYYEQYF. The CDR3 nucleotides are TGTGCCAGCAGCCATGGGTACTACGAGCAGTACTTC.

The rearrangement links TRBV5-1 to TRBJ2-7; TRBD1 agrees at 9 bases. Looked up from germline, CDR1 is SGHRS and CDR2 is YFSETQ. There are 14 residues in the CDR3. J lost 3 bases, V lost 8 bases, and 9 bases had no gene match. For the CDR3, the DNA is TGCGCCAGTTCCCACCCGGGACAGGGCTACGAGCAGTACTTC. Encoded protein: CASSHPGQGYEQYF.

The V gene is TRBV11-3, the J gene TRBJ2-3; D is ambiguous. CDR1 and CDR2 from the germline V gene are SGHNT and YENEEA. Trimming cost V 0 bases and J 6 bases, with 10 bases left between them. This CDR3 has 14 amino acids. The DNA for the CDR3 is TGTGCCAGCAGCTTAGAATACGGCGTCGATACGCAGTATTTT. Its protein is CASSLEYGVDTQYF.

V gene TRBV2 combines with J gene TRBJ1-1; 11 bases fit TRBD1. Germline CDR1 and CDR2: SNHLY and FYNNEI. V lost 4 bases and J lost 2; bases outside the gene matches: 3. The CDR3 consists of 15 residues. The CDR3 protein is CASSGGQGGNTEAFF. CDR3 nucleotides: TGTGCCAGCAGTGGGGGACAGGGGGGAAACACTGAAGCTTTCTTT.

The gene calls are TRBV6-1 and TRBJ1-5, with D unclear. CDR3 length: 15 residues. Germline values: CDR1 MNHNS, CDR2 SASEGT. Trimming stripped 0 bases from V and 0 bases from J, with 6 bases between. The CDR3 bases are TGTGCCAGCAGTGAAGCAGGGATTAGCAATCAGCCCCAGCATTTT. The encoded protein is CASSEAGISNQPQHF.

The chain uses TRBV10-3 and TRBJ2-7; 9 positions match TRBD1. CDR1 and CDR2 from the germline V gene are ENHRY and SYGVKD. J gave up 2 bases and V 2 bases, and 4 bases lay outside the gene matches. This CDR3 region has 15 residues. The CDR3 nucleotides are TGTGCCATCAGTGAGGACAGGGGGGCCCCCTACGAGCAGTACTTC. Amino acids: CAISEDRGAPYEQYF.

The V gene is TRBV28, the J gene TRBJ2-5, with D unresolved. V gave up 4 bases and J gave up 5 bases, with 14 bases separating them. This CDR3 is 14 amino acids long. Germline CDR1 is MDHEN and CDR2 is SYDVKM. The CDR3 loop reads CASSSPRLRETQYF. As DNA, the CDR3 is TGTGCCAGCAGTTCTCCAAGGTTGAGGGAGACCCAGTACTTC.

This clone was observed a few times. The chain joins TRBV6-5 to TRBJ1-2, with unresolved D. Trimming took 0 bases from V and 6 from J, leaving 14 bases between them. This CDR3 has 15 residues. Germline V gene lookup returns CDR1 MNHEY and CDR2 SVGAGI. CDR3 bases: TGTGCCAGCAGTTACTCGGGAGGGATCGTGAATGGCTACACCTTC. Protein product: CASSYSGGIVNGYTF.

The chain links TRBV6-1 to TRBJ1-2; 7 bases fit TRBD1. The germline V gene has CDR1 MNHNS and CDR2 SASEGT. The CDR3 is 17 amino acids. V was pared by 4 bases and J by 4 bases, with 15 bases of the junction left unmatched. The chain's CDR3 is CASSAEGTALTSYGYTF. The CDR3 DNA sequence: TGTGCCAGCAGTGCCGAAGGGACAGCTTTGACGAGCTATGGCTACACCTTC.